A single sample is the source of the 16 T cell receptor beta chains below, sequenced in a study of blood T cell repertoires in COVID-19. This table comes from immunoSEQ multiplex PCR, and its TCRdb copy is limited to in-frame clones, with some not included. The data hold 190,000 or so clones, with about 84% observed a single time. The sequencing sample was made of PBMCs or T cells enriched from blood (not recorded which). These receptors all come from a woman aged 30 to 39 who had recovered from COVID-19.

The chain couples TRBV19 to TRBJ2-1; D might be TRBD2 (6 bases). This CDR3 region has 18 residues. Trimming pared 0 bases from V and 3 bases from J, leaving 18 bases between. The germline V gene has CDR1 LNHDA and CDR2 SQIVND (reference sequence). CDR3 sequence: CASSIDLYTGDVYNEQFF. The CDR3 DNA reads TGTGCCAGTAGTATAGATCTATATACGGGAGACGTCTACAATGAGCAGTTCTTC.

The CDR3: CASSQDRTSGNTIYF. The CDR3 region has the DNA TGTGCCAGCAGCCAGGACAGGACCTCTGGAAACACCATATATTTT. The chain links TRBV4-2 to TRBJ1-3; TRBD1 matches at 7 bases. This CDR3 region has 15 residues. V shed 3 bases, J shed 0 bases, and the junction held 2 bases outside the gene matches. Germline values: CDR1 LGHNA, CDR2 YNFKEQ.

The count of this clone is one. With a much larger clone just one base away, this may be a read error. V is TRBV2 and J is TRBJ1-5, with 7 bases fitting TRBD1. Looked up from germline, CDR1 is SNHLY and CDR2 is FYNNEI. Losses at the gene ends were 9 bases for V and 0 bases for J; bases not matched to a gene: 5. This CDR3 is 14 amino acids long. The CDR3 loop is CASSTGDSNQPQHF. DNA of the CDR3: TGTGCCAGTTCTACAGGGGATAGCAATCAGCCCCAGCATTTT.

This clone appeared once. DNA of the CDR3: TGTGCCAGCAGCTTAGCGGGAGTTCCCTACGAGCAGTACTTC. Its protein product is CASSLAGVPYEQYF. The chain recombines TRBV5-6 with TRBJ2-7; 8 nucleotides agree with TRBD2. From germline, CDR1 is SGHDT and CDR2 YYEEEE. The CDR3 is 14 residues long. V trimming: 2 bases; J trimming: 2 bases; junction bases outside the gene matches: 3.

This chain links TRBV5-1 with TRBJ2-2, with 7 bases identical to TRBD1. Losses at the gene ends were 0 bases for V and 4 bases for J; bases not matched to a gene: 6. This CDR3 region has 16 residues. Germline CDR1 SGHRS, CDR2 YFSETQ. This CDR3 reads CASSLVRDSPTGELFF. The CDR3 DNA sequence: TGCGCCAGCAGCTTGGTCCGGGACAGCCCCACCGGGGAGCTGTTTTTT.

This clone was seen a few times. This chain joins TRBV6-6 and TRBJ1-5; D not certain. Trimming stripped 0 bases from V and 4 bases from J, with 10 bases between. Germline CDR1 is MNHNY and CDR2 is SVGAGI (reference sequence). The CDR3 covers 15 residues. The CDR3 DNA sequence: TGTGCCAGCAGTTACTCAGCGGTCGGGAATCAGCCCCAGCATTTT. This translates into CASSYSAVGNQPQHF.

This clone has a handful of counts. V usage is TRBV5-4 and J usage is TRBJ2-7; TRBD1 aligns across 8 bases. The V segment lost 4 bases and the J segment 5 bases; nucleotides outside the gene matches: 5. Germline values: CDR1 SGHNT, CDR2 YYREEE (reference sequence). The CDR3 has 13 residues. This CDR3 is CASSPGTGNEQYF. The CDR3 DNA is TGTGCCAGCAGCCCGGGGACAGGCAACGAGCAGTACTTC. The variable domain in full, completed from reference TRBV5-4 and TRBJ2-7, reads ETGVTQSPTHLIKTRGQQVTLRCSSQSGHNTVSWYQQALGQGPQFIFQYYREEENGRGNFPPRFSGLQFPNYSSELNVNALELDDSALYLCASSPGTGNEQYFGPGTRLTVT.

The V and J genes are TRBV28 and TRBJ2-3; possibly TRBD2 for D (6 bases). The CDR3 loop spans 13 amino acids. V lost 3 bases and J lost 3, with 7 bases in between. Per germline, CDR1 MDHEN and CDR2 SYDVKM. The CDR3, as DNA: TGTGCCAGCAGTTTGGGAGGTACAGATACGCAGTATTTT. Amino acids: CASSLGGTDTQYF. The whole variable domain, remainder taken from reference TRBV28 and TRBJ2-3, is DVKVTQSSRYLVKRTGEKVFLECVQDMDHENMFWYRQDPGLGLRLIYFSYDVKMKEKGDIPEGYSVSREKKERFSLILESASTNQTSMYLCASSLGGTDTQYFGPGTRLTVL.

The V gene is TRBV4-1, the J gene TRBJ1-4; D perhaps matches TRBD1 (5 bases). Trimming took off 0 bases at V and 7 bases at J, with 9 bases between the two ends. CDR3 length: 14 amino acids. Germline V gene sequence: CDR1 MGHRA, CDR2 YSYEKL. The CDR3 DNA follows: TGCGCCAGCAGCCAAGAGACAGTACTTGAAAAACTGTTTTTT. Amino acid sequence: CASSQETVLEKLFF.

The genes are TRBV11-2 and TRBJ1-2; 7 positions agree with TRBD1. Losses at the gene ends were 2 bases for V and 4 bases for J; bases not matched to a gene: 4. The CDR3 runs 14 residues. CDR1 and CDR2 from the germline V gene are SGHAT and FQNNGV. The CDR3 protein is CASSLTTGSYGYTF. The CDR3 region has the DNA TGTGCCAGCAGCTTAACGACAGGGTCCTATGGCTACACCTTC.

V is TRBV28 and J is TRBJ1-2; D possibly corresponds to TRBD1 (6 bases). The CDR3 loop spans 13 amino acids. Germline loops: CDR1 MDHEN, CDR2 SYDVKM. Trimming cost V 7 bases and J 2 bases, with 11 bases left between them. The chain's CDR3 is CASINRDNYGYTF. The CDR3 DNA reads TGTGCCAGCATCAACAGGGACAACTATGGCTACACCTTC.

This CDR3 is CASTVDRGGNTIYF. CDR3 nucleotides: TGTGCCAGCACCGTAGACAGGGGTGGAAACACCATATATTTT. The chain couples TRBV6-5 to TRBJ1-3; TRBD1 aligns across 8 bases. Germline values: CDR1 MNHEY, CDR2 SVGAGI. V shed 7 bases, J shed 3 bases, and the junction held 5 bases outside the gene matches. The CDR3 covers 14 residues.

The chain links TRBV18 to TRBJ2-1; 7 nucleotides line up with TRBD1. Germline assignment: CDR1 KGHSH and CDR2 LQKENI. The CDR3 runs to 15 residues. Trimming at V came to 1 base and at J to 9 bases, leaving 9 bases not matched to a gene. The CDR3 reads CASSPQGARVSEQFF. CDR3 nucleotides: TGTGCCAGCTCACCACAGGGGGCAAGGGTTTCTGAGCAGTTCTTC.

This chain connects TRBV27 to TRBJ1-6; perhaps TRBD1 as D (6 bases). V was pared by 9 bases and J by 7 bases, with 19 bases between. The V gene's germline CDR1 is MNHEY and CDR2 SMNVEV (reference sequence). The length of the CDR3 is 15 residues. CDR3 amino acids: CARSQAGVMNSPLHF. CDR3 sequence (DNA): TGTGCCAGGAGCCAGGCAGGGGTGATGAATTCACCCCTCCACTTT.

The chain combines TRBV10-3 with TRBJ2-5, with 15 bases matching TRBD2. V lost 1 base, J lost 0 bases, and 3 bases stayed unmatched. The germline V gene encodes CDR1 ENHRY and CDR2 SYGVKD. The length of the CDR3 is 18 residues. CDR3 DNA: TGTGCCATCAGTGAGTTCGGACTAGCGGGAGGGAACCAAGAGACCCAGTACTTC. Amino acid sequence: CAISEFGLAGGNQETQYF.

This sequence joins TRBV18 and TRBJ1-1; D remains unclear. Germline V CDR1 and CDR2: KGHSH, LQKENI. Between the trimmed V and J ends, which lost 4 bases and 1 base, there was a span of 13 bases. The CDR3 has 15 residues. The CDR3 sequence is CASSLGKGGNTEAFF. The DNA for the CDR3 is TGTGCCAGCTCACTGGGGAAGGGAGGGAACACTGAAGCTTTCTTT. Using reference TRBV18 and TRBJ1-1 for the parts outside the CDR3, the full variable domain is NAGVMQNPRHLVRRRGQEARLRCSPMKGHSHVYWYRQLPEEGLKFMVYLQKENIIDESGMPKERFSAEFPKEGPSILRIQQVVRGDSAAYFCASSLGKGGNTEAFFGQGTRLTVV.